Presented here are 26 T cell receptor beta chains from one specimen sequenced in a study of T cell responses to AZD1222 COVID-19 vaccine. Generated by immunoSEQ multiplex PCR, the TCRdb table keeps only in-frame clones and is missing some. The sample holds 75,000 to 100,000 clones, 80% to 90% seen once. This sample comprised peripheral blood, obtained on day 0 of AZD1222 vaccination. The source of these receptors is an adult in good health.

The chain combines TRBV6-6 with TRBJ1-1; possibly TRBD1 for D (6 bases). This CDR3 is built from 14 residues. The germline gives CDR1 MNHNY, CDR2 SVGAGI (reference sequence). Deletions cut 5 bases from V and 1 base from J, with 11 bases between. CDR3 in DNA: TGTGCCAGCAGTCAGGGGTCTCCGAACACTGAAGCTTTCTTT. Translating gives CASSQGSPNTEAFF.

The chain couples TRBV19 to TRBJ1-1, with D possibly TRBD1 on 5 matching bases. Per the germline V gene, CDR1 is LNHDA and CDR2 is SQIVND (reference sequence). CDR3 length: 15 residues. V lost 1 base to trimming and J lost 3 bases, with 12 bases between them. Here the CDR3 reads CASSIGRARDTEAFF. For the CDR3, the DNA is TGTGCCAGTAGTATAGGCCGGGCCAGGGACACTGAAGCTTTCTTT.

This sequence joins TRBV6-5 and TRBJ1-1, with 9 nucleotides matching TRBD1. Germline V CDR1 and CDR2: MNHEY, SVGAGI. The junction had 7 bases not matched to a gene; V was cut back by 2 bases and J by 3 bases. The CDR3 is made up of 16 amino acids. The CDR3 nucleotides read TGTGCCAGCAGTTACGACAAGGGACAGGGAGACACTGAAGCTTTCTTT. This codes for CASSYDKGQGDTEAFF.

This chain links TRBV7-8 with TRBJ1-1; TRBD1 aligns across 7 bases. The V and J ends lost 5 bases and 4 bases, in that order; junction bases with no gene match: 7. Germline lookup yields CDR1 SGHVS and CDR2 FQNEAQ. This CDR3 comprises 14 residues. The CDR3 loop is CASSLEGAGTEAFF. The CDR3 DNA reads TGTGCCAGCAGCCTGGAGGGGGCAGGCACTGAAGCTTTCTTT.

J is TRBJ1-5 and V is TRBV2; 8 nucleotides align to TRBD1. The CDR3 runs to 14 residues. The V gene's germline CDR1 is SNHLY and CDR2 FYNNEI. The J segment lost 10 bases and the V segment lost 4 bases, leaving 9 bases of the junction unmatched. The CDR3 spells CASSVDGQGVPQHF. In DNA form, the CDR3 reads TGTGCCAGCAGTGTAGACGGACAGGGCGTTCCCCAGCATTTT.

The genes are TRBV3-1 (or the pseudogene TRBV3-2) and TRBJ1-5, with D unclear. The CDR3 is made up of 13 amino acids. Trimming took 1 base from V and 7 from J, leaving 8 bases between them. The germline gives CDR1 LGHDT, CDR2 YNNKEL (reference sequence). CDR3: CASSQARVQPQHF. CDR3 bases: TGTGCCAGCAGCCAAGCCCGGGTGCAGCCCCAGCATTTT.

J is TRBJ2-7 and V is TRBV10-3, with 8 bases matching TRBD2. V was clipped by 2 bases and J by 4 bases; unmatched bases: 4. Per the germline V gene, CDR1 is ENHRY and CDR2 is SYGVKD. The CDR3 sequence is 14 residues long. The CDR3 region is CAISESGGGYEQYF. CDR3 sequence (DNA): TGTGCCATCAGTGAGAGCGGGGGAGGGTACGAGCAGTACTTC.

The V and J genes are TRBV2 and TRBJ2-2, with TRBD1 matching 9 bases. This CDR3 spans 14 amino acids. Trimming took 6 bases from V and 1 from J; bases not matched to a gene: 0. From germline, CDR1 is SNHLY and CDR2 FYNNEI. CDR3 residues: CASRDRGNTGELFF. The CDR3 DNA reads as TGTGCCAGCAGGGACAGGGGGAACACCGGGGAGCTGTTTTTT. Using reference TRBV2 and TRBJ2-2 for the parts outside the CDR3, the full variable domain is EPEVTQTPSHQVTQMGQEVILRCVPISNHLYFYWYRQILGQKVEFLVSFYNNEISEKSEIFDDQFSVERPDGSNFTLKIRSTKLEDSAMYFCASRDRGNTGELFFGEGSRLTVL.

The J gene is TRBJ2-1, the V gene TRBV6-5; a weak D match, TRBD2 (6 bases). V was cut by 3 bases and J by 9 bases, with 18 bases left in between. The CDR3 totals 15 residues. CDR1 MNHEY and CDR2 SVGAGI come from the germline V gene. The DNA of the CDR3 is TGTGCCAGCAGTTATCTGGGGGGAGCGTGGGGTGAGCAGTTCTTC. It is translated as CASSYLGGAWGEQFF.

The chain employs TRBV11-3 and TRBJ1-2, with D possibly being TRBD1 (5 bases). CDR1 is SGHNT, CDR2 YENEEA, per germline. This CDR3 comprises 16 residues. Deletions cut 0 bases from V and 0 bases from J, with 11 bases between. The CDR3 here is CASSLDPDIANYGYTF. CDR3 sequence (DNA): TGTGCCAGCAGCTTAGACCCGGACATAGCTAACTATGGCTACACCTTC.

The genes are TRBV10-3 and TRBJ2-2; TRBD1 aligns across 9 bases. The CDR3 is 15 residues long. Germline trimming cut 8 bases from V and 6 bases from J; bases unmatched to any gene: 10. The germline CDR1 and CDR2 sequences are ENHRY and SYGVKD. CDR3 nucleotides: TGTGCCATCGGGGACCGGGACAGGGCTGCCGGGGAGCTGTTTTTT. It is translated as CAIGDRDRAAGELFF.

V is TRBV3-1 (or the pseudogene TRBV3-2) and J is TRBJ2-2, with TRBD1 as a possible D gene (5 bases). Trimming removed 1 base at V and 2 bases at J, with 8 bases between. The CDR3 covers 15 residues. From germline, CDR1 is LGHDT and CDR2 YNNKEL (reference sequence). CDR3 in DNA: TGTGCCAGCAGCCAAGCAGGGTATAACACCGGGGAGCTGTTTTTT. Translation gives CASSQAGYNTGELFF.

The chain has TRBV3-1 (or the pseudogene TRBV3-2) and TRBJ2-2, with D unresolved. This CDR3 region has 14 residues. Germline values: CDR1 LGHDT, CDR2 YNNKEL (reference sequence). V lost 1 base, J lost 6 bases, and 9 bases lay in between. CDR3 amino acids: CASSQGLDSGELFF. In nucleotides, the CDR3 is TGTGCCAGCAGCCAAGGTCTGGATTCCGGGGAGCTGTTTTTT.

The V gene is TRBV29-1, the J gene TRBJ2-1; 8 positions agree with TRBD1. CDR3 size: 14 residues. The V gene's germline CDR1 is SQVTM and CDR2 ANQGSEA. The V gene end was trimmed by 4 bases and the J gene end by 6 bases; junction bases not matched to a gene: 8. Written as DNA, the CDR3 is TGCAGCGTTGGGGGGCAGGGGGCTAGCAATGAGCAGTTCTTC. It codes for CSVGGQGASNEQFF.

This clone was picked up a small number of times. The CDR3 region is CASSSSLTGTF. As DNA, the CDR3 is TGTGCCAGCAGTTCATCCTTAACGGGCACCTTC. The gene calls are TRBV27 and TRBJ1-2; D unclear. CDR1 and CDR2 (germline): MNHEY, SMNVEV (reference sequence). This CDR3 is built from 11 residues. Deletions cut 4 bases from V and 13 bases from J, with 13 bases between.

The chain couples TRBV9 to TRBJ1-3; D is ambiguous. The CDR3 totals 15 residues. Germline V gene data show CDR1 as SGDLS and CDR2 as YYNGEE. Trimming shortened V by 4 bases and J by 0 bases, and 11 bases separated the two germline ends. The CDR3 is CASSFGRSSGNTIYF. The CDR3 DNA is TGTGCCAGCAGCTTCGGCCGGAGCTCTGGAAACACCATATATTTT.

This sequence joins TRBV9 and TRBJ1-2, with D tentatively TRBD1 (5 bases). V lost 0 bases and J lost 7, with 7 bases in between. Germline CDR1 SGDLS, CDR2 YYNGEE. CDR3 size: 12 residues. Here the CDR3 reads CASSVGGVGYTF. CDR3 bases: TGTGCCAGCAGCGTAGGGGGCGTTGGCTACACCTTC.

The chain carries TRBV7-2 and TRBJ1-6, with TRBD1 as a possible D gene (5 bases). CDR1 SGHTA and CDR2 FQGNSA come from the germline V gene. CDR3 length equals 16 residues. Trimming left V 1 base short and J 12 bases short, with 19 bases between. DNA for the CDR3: TGTGCCAGCAGCTTAGATTGGGGCGGGATACGAGGACCCCTCCACTTT. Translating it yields CASSLDWGGIRGPLHF.

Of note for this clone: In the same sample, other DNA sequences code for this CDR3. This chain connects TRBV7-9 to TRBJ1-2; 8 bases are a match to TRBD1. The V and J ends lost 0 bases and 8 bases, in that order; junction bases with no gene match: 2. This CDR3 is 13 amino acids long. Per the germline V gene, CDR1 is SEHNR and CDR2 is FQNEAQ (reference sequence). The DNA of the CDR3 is TGTGCCAGCAGCTTAGCACAGGGGGACGGCTACACCTTC. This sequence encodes CASSLAQGDGYTF. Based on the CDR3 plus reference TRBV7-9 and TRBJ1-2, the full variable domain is DTGVSQNPRHKITKRGQNVTFRCDPISEHNRLYWYRQTLGQGPEFLTYFQNEAQLEKSRLLSDRFSAERPKGSFSTLEIQRTEQGDSAMYLCASSLAQGDGYTFGSGTRLTVV.

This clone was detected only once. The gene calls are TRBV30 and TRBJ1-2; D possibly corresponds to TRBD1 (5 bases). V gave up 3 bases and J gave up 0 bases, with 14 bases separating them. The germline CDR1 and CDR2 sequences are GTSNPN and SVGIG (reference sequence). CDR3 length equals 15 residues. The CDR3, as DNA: TGTGCCTGGAGGGCAGGGAAAGGGGCTAACTATGGCTACACCTTC. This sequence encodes CAWRAGKGANYGYTF.

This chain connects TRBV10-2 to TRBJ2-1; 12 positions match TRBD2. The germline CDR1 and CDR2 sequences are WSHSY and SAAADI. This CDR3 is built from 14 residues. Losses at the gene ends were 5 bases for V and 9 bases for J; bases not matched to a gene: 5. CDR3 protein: CASSSSGGAVEQFF. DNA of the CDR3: TGCGCCAGCAGTTCTAGCGGGGGGGCAGTTGAGCAGTTCTTC.

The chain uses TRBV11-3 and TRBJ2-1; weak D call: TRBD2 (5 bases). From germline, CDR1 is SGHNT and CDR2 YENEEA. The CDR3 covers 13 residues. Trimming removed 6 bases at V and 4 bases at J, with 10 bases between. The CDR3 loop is CASSLEGYNEQFF. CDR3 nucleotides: TGTGCCAGCAGTCTAGAGGGTTACAATGAGCAGTTCTTC.

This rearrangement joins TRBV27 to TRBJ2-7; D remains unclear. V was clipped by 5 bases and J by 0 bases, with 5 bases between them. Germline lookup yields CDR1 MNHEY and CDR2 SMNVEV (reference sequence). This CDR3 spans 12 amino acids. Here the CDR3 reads CASSHNSYEQYF. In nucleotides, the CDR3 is TGTGCCAGCAGTCACAACTCCTACGAGCAGTACTTC.

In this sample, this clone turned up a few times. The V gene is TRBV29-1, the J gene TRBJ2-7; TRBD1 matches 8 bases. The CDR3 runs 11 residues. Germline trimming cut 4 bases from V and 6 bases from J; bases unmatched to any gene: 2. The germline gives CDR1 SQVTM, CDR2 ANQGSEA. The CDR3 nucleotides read TGCAGCGTTGGGACAGGGACCGAGCAGTACTTC. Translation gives CSVGTGTEQYF.

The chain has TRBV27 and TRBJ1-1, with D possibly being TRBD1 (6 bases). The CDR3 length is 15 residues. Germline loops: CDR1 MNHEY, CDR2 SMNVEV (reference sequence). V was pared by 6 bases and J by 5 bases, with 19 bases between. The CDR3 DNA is TGTGCCAGCAGGATGCTGGGCGGGAGGGGGACTGAAGCTTTCTTT. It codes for CASRMLGGRGTEAFF.

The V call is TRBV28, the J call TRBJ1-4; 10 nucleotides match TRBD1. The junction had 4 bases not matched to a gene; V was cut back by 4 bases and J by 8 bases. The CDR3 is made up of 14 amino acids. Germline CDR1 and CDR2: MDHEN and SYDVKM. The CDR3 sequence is CASSYGTGVEKLFF. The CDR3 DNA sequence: TGTGCCAGCAGTTACGGGACAGGGGTCGAAAAACTGTTTTTT.